The present entry profiles one TCR beta chain with its context. Its antigen remains unknown. This CDR3 comprises 13 residues. CDR1 and CDR2 (germline): SGHDN, FVKESK. V was clipped by 2 bases and J by 1 base, with 2 bases between them. The data stem from a study of tissue T cells after allogeneic stem cell transplantation. CDR3 sequences, V/J genes, frequencies and template counts came from survey-depth TCRbeta sequencing. Method: immunoSEQ multiplex PCR; TCRdb's copy keeps in-frame clones and lacks some. This table has 25,000 to 30,000 clones, around 86% appearing once. Study-level results: Sampling depth was limited, and the cohort was small and clinically varied.

This specimen was blood, taken before transplantation. The rearrangement links TRBV14 to TRBJ2-2; D is undetermined. This TCR was sampled from a woman aged 18-49 years who later had graft-versus-host disease after an allogeneic stem cell transplant. The CDR3 region has the DNA TGTGCCAGCAGCCAAATGAACACCGGGGAGCTGTTTTTT. Translating it yields CASSQMNTGELFF. The full variable domain, its missing parts supplied by reference TRBV14 and TRBJ2-2, is EAGVTQFPSHSVIEKGQTVTLRCDPISGHDNLYWYRRVMGKEIKFLLHFVKESKQDESGMPNNRFLAERTGGTYSTLKVQPAELEDSGVYFCASSQMNTGELFFGEGSRLTVL.